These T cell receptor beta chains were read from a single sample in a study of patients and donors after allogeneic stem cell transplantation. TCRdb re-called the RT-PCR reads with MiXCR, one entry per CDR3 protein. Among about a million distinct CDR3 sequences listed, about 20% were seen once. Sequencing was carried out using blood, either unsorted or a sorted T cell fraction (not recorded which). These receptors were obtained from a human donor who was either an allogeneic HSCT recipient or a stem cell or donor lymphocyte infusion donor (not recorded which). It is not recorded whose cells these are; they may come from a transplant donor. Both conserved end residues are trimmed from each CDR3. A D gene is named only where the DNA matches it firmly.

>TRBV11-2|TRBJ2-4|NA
ASSPITGNGGIQY
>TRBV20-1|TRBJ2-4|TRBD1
SARGTGGNIQY
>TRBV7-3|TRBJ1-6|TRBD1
ASSEDRDSPLH
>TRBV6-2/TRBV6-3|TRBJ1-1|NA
ASRARVSASAF
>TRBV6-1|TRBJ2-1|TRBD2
ASSSGMTSGGHNEQF
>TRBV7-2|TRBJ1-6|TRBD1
ASSSGIKGAIPLH
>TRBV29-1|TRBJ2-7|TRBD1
SVDGQGSEQY
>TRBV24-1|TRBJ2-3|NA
ATNLRGRLFTDTQY
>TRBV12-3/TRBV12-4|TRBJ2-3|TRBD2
ASSLVAGAEDTQY
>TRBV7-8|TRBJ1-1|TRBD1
ASSLRDSMNTEAF
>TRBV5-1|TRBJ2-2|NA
ASSLNRGELF